This TCR beta chain was identified during a study of cytomegalovirus exposure and HLA in healthy donors. This clone was observed a handful of times. Trimming pared 0 bases from V and 4 bases from J, leaving 9 bases between. The CDR3 has 15 residues. Germline V gene data show CDR1 as ENHRY and CDR2 as SYGVKD. The primer mix had 60 Vbeta and 13 Jbeta primers. The repertoire was sequenced with immunoSEQ multiplex PCR; TCRdb's copy has only in-frame clones and lacks some. In the table there are some 150,000 clones, about 82% of which are singletons. Sequences were obtained from PBMCs. The receptor comes from a middle-aged woman in good health and CMV-seropositive. The V gene is TRBV10-3, the J gene TRBJ1-4; D is uncertain. The CDR3 loop is CAISESVRLNEKLFF. In DNA form, the CDR3 reads TGTGCCATCAGTGAGTCGGTCAGGCTTAATGAAAAACTGTTTTTT.